The next 8 T cell receptor beta chains were all read from a single sample in a study of blood T cell repertoires in COVID-19 (dated by TCRdb to 2018 to 2020). Libraries were constructed by the immunoSEQ multiplex PCR assay. TCRdb mirrors the immuneACCESS table, restricted to in-frame sequences. Some clones are absent from its copies; in checked studies, under half trace to an unresolved V gene, and the reason for the others is unknown. The sample table lists approximately 68,000 clones, approximately 79% of them with a count of one. 15% to 20% of the sample is taken by the ten largest. Specimen: peripheral blood. The receptor source for this set is a man aged 80 or over with active COVID-19.

The chain is built from TRBV5-3 and TRBJ1-1; TRBD1 might be the D (6 bases). TRBV5-3 is given ORF status, its function remaining uncertain. The germline V and J ends were trimmed by 1 base and 1 base, with 11 bases remaining between them. There are 15 residues in the CDR3. The CDR3 coding sequence is TGTGCCAGAAGCTTGATGCAGGGGACGAACACTGAAGCTTTCTTT. Amino acids: CARSLMQGTNTEAFF.

This chain connects TRBV11-2 to TRBJ2-7, with 10 bases lining up with TRBD2. The CDR3 runs to 18 residues. V shed 1 base and J 6 bases; nucleotides not matched to a gene: 15. CDR1 is SGHAT, CDR2 FQNNGV, per germline. The CDR3: CASSLGALAGSYSSEQYF. CDR3 nucleotide sequence: TGTGCCAGCAGCTTAGGGGCACTAGCGGGGTCGTACAGCTCCGAGCAGTACTTC.

The chain joins TRBV7-9 to TRBJ2-7; TRBD2 agrees at 10 bases. Germline loops: CDR1 SEHNR, CDR2 FQNEAQ (reference sequence). This CDR3 region has 15 residues. V dropped 4 bases and J dropped 4; count of bases not matched to a gene: 7. CDR3 residues: CASSSRTSGTYEQYF. The CDR3 nucleotides are TGTGCCAGCAGCTCGAGGACTAGCGGCACTTACGAGCAGTACTTC.

This chain joins TRBV5-6 and TRBJ1-2; D gene uncertain. Between the trimmed V and J ends, which lost 0 bases and 4 bases, there was a span of 10 bases. The CDR3 is made up of 14 amino acids. Germline loops: CDR1 SGHDT, CDR2 YYEEEE. The CDR3 DNA reads as TGTGCCAGCAGCTTGGTTCTAAACCCCTATGGCTACACCTTC. It yields the protein CASSLVLNPYGYTF.

This clone was counted a few times. The chain recombines TRBV19 with TRBJ2-7; TRBD1 aligns across 10 bases. Germline CDR1 and CDR2: LNHDA and SQIVND (reference sequence). V dropped 10 bases and J dropped 2; count of bases not matched to a gene: 8. The CDR3 sequence is 14 residues long. In DNA form, the CDR3 reads TGTGCCACCACCCTCGGACAGGGGGCCTACGAGCAGTACTTC. It encodes CATTLGQGAYEQYF.

The V call is TRBV21-1, the J call TRBJ2-5; TRBD2 was called by the table and not checked on the DNA. TRBV21-1 is tagged as a pseudogene. CDR3 length equals 16 residues. CDR3 protein: CASSNNGAAGSETQYF. CDR3 sequence (DNA): TGTGCCAGCAGCAATAACGGAGCGGCCGGTTCTGAGACCCAGTACTTC.

J is TRBJ2-5 and V is TRBV5-4; 7 bases line up with TRBD2. This CDR3 has 14 amino acids. Germline V gene sequence: CDR1 SGHNT, CDR2 YYREEE (reference sequence). V dropped 0 bases and J dropped 4; count of bases not matched to a gene: 3. CDR3 in amino acids: CASSLASGGETQYF. DNA for the CDR3: TGTGCCAGCAGCTTGGCTTCGGGAGGAGAGACCCAGTACTTC.

This clone was observed once. V and J are TRBV19 and TRBJ1-1; tentatively, D is TRBD1 (5 bases). With 5 bases removed from V and 6 bases from J, the gap between germline ends came to 19 bases. Germline CDR1 is LNHDA and CDR2 is SQIVND (reference sequence). The CDR3 is made up of 15 amino acids. This CDR3 reads CASSLRMGHEPEAFF. CDR3 nucleotide sequence: TGTGCCAGTAGTCTCAGGATGGGGCATGAGCCTGAAGCTTTCTTT.